A single T cell receptor (beta chain) is shown here with its context. In the authors' workflow: The authors estimated nucleated cell counts from reference gene primer amplification. This table comes from immunoSEQ multiplex PCR, and its TCRdb copy is limited to in-frame clones, with some not included. D and trimming were read from the DNA, whereas the V and J calls and clone size are those reported in that table. The table lists 50,000 or so clones, 85% to 90% of them singletons. The data belong to a study of blood T cell repertoires in COVID-19. Across the whole study: Acute-phase and convalescent COVID-19 samples originated in the United States, Italy and Spain. T cells, B-cell-depleted T cells, or PBMCs supplied cDNA or gDNA.

This CDR3 region has 14 residues. V was pared by 4 bases and J by 8 bases, with 3 bases of the junction left unmatched. Germline-derived CDR1 and CDR2 are LGHDT and YNNKEL (reference sequence). This receptor was taken from a human donor in a cohort sampled during active COVID-19. The J gene is TRBJ2-1, the V gene TRBV3-1 (or the pseudogene TRBV3-2); 12 bases are shared with TRBD1. Material for sequencing was peripheral blood. This CDR3 is CASSPGQGADEQFF. Written as DNA, the CDR3 is TGTGCCAGCAGCCCGGGACAGGGGGCTGATGAGCAGTTCTTC.